Following are 31 T cell receptor beta chains from one sample sequenced in a study of blood T cell repertoires in COVID-19. Libraries were prepared by immunoSEQ multiplex PCR; TCRdb keeps only in-frame clonotypes and omits some of them. The sample has roughly 400,000 clones, around nine tenths seen once. The sample was PBMCs or T cells enriched from blood (not recorded which). The receptors shown here come from a woman aged 18-29 years who had been exposed to COVID-19.

The gene calls are TRBV5-6 and TRBJ1-4; maybe TRBD1 (6 bases). CDR3 length: 15 residues. Trimming cost V 4 bases and J 5 bases, with 15 bases left between them. Germline values: CDR1 SGHDT, CDR2 YYEEEE. CDR3 protein: CASSPLTGGNEKLFF. The CDR3 DNA follows: TGTGCCAGCAGCCCCCTGACGGGGGGCAATGAAAAACTGTTTTTT.

This clone was found a few times. This chain connects TRBV7-9 to TRBJ2-7; TRBD2 aligns across 12 bases. The germline V gene has CDR1 SEHNR and CDR2 FQNEAQ (reference sequence). With 3 bases clipped from V and 6 bases from J, the junction kept 3 bases outside the gene matches. The CDR3 sequence is 14 residues long. The CDR3, as DNA: TGTGCCAGCAGCTTCGAACTAGCGGGGGGCGAGCAGTACTTC. It codes for CASSFELAGGEQYF.

V and J are TRBV3-1 (or the pseudogene TRBV3-2) and TRBJ1-6; TRBD1 agrees at 7 bases. After removal of 1 base from V and 7 bases from J, the junction contained 10 bases not matched to a gene. In germline, CDR1 is LGHDT, CDR2 YNNKEL (reference sequence). The CDR3 is 17 amino acids. As DNA, the CDR3 is TGTGCCAGCAGCCAAGTTCCTATTAGGGACAGCAATTCACCCCTCCACTTT. It codes for CASSQVPIRDSNSPLHF.

The rearrangement uses TRBV9 and TRBJ2-7, with 15 bases identical to TRBD2. With 0 bases clipped from V and 2 bases from J, the junction kept 6 bases outside the gene matches. CDR1 and CDR2 (germline): SGDLS, YYNGEE. CDR3 size: 18 residues. DNA for the CDR3: TGTGCCAGCAGCGTAGGGACTAGCGGGGGGGCCAATGCCTACGAGCAGTACTTC. Its protein is CASSVGTSGGANAYEQYF. Drawing the rest from reference TRBV9 and TRBJ2-7, the complete variable domain is DSGVTQTPKHLITATGQRVTLRCSPRSGDLSVYWYQQSLDQGLQFLIQYYNGEERAKGNILERFSAQQFPDLHSELNLSSLELGDSALYFCASSVGTSGGANAYEQYFGPGTRLTVT.

The J gene is TRBJ1-4, the V gene TRBV3-1 (or the pseudogene TRBV3-2), with D unresolved. Per the germline V gene, CDR1 is LGHDT and CDR2 is YNNKEL (reference sequence). This CDR3 spans 12 amino acids. V was clipped by 5 bases and J by 3 bases, with 4 bases between them. The CDR3 DNA reads as TGTGCCAGCAGCATAGCTAATGAAAAACTGTTTTTT. Amino acid sequence: CASSIANEKLFF.

The chain uses TRBV7-9 and TRBJ1-6, with D tentatively TRBD1 (6 bases). Germline CDR1 reads SEHNR; CDR2 reads FQNEAQ (reference sequence). The CDR3 contains 19 residues. V lost 1 base, J lost 7 bases, and 23 bases lay in between. DNA of the CDR3: TGTGCCAGCAGCTTAGTAAGTTTGTTCCAGGGGCGGAGGAATTCACCCCTCCACTTT. It translates to CASSLVSLFQGRRNSPLHF.

The rearrangement joins TRBV3-1 (or the pseudogene TRBV3-2) to TRBJ1-4, with 8 bases aligning to TRBD1. The CDR3 extends over 15 amino acids. The germline CDR1 and CDR2 sequences are LGHDT and YNNKEL (reference sequence). The junction had 8 bases not matched to a gene; V was cut back by 4 bases and J by 7 bases. The CDR3 region has the DNA TGTGCCAGCAGCCCCCGGACAGGGACGACTGAAAAACTGTTTTTT. It specifies CASSPRTGTTEKLFF.

The chain carries TRBV5-6 and TRBJ2-7; D is uncertain. This CDR3 comprises 13 residues. Germline CDR1 reads SGHDT; CDR2 reads YYEEEE. Trimming pared 0 bases from V and 3 bases from J, leaving 7 bases between. The CDR3 DNA sequence: TGTGCCAGCAGCTTGGGGCTTGGCTACGAGCAGTACTTC. Translation gives CASSLGLGYEQYF. The full variable domain, rest sourced from reference TRBV5-6 and TRBJ2-7, is DAGVTQSPTHLIKTRGQQVTLRCSPKSGHDTVSWYQQALGQGPQFIFQYYEEEERQRGNFPDRFSGHQFPNYSSELNVNALLLGDSALYLCASSLGLGYEQYFGPGTRLTVT.

This rearrangement joins TRBV5-4 to TRBJ2-5, with D maybe TRBD2 (5 bases). The V end was cut by 0 bases, the J end by 5 bases, with 17 bases between. This CDR3 contains 16 residues. Per the germline V gene, CDR1 is SGHNT and CDR2 is YYREEE (reference sequence). The CDR3 bases are TGTGCCAGCAGCTTGGGAGGGCCAAGGGTCAGGGAGACCCAGTACTTC. Amino acid sequence: CASSLGGPRVRETQYF.

V and J are TRBV6-2 or TRBV6-3 and TRBJ2-7; 13 bases fit TRBD2. This CDR3 region has 15 residues. J gave up 2 bases and V 4 bases, and 2 bases lay outside the gene matches. Germline CDR1 reads MNHEY; CDR2 reads SVGEGT. CDR3 residues: CASSSGTSGAYEQYF. The CDR3 region has the DNA TGTGCCAGCAGTTCCGGGACTAGCGGGGCCTACGAGCAGTACTTC.

The gene calls are TRBV18 and TRBJ1-6; 8 nucleotides align to TRBD1. J was trimmed by 6 bases and V by 2 bases; bases with no gene match: 3. CDR1 and CDR2 (germline): KGHSH, LQKENI. The CDR3 has 15 residues. CDR3 nucleotide sequence: TGTGCCAGCTCACCAGGGACAGGCTTTAATTCACCCCTCCACTTT. This codes for CASSPGTGFNSPLHF.

The chain is built from TRBV6-4 and TRBJ1-6; D might be TRBD1 (5 bases). The CDR3 is 15 residues long. V was cut by 5 bases and J by 5 bases, with 13 bases left in between. The germline V gene has CDR1 MRHNA and CDR2 SNTAGT. The chain's CDR3 is CASSPRGEDNSPLHF. As DNA, the CDR3 is TGTGCCAGCAGTCCCCGAGGGGAGGATAATTCACCCCTCCACTTT.

The CDR3 region has the DNA TGTGCCAGCAGCTTCGATGTCCAGGGGATGGGCAACACCGGGGAGCTGTTTTTT. Residues: CASSFDVQGMGNTGELFF. The chain recombines TRBV7-8 with TRBJ2-2; a possible D gene is TRBD1 (6 bases). The CDR3 contains 18 residues. Trimming stripped 3 bases from V and 2 bases from J, with 19 bases between. From germline, CDR1 is SGHVS and CDR2 FQNEAQ.

V and J are TRBV5-6 and TRBJ2-7, with D possibly being TRBD1 (5 bases). The CDR3 spans 15 residues. Germline loops: CDR1 SGHDT, CDR2 YYEEEE. V was cut by 1 base and J by 4 bases, with 15 bases left in between. The CDR3 region is CASSLYPGRGYEQYF. CDR3 nucleotides: TGTGCCAGCAGCTTGTATCCAGGGCGCGGTTACGAGCAGTACTTC.

This chain links TRBV7-9 with TRBJ2-7; 7 nucleotides agree with TRBD2. With 2 bases clipped from V and 4 bases from J, the junction kept 11 bases outside the gene matches. The CDR3 consists of 16 residues. Germline CDR1 and CDR2: SEHNR and FQNEAQ (reference sequence). The CDR3 protein is CASSLYPGLAEYEQYF. Written as DNA, the CDR3 is TGTGCCAGCAGCTTATATCCGGGGCTAGCGGAATACGAGCAGTACTTC.

The chain has TRBV5-1 and TRBJ2-2; weak D call: TRBD1 (6 bases). Germline lookup yields CDR1 SGHRS and CDR2 YFSETQ. V was pared by 0 bases and J by 1 base, with 7 bases between. The CDR3 contains 15 residues. Here the CDR3 reads CASSLGQVNTGELFF. The CDR3 DNA reads as TGCGCCAGCAGCTTGGGACAGGTGAACACCGGGGAGCTGTTTTTT.

The rearrangement uses TRBV5-1 and TRBJ2-7; 8 bases match TRBD2. Germline assignment: CDR1 SGHRS and CDR2 YFSETQ. This CDR3 has 14 amino acids. V trimming: 10 bases; J trimming: 4 bases; junction bases outside the gene matches: 13. This CDR3 reads CARGAGPGGYEQYF. CDR3 sequence (DNA): TGCGCCCGCGGGGCCGGACCGGGGGGGTACGAGCAGTACTTC.

V and J are TRBV5-8 and TRBJ2-5; the D gene is possibly TRBD2 (5 bases). CDR3 size: 12 residues. Germline V gene lookup returns CDR1 SGHTS and CDR2 YDEGEE. The ends were cut back, 4 bases at V and 5 bases at J, with 9 bases in the middle. CDR3 nucleotide sequence: TGTGCCAGCAGCAGGACTCGGGAGACCCAGTACTTC. This sequence encodes CASSRTRETQYF.

Regarding this clone: The sample carries other DNA sequences with the same CDR3. The CDR3 is CASRLLAGGSNEQFF. CDR3 in DNA: TGTGCCAGTAGACTCCTAGCGGGAGGGTCCAATGAGCAGTTCTTC. The rearrangement uses TRBV19 and TRBJ2-1, with 12 bases lining up with TRBD2. The CDR3 has 15 residues. Germline CDR1 reads LNHDA; CDR2 reads SQIVND (reference sequence). J was trimmed by 6 bases and V by 6 bases; bases with no gene match: 6.

V usage is TRBV6-5 and J usage is TRBJ1-1; 7 nucleotides match TRBD1. The CDR3 runs 13 residues. Looked up from germline, CDR1 is MNHEY and CDR2 is SVGAGI. With V trimmed by 10 bases and J by 2 bases, 7 bases remained unmatched. The CDR3 spells CAILQGPNTEAFF. In DNA form, the CDR3 reads TGTGCCATCTTACAGGGGCCTAACACTGAAGCTTTCTTT.

The chain links TRBV19 to TRBJ2-7; D is ambiguous. The CDR3 is 13 residues long. Germline-derived CDR1 and CDR2 are LNHDA and SQIVND (reference sequence). V was cut by 3 bases and J by 4 bases, with 10 bases left in between. CDR3 nucleotide sequence: TGTGCCAGTAGTATCCAGGCCGAATACGAGCAGTACTTC. It codes for CASSIQAEYEQYF.

The chain recombines TRBV19 with TRBJ2-7, with TRBD2 as a possible D gene (6 bases). CDR3 length: 15 residues. V dropped 3 bases and J dropped 3 bases, with 15 bases sitting between them. Germline V CDR1 and CDR2: LNHDA, SQIVND (reference sequence). In DNA form, the CDR3 reads TGTGCCAGTAGTATGTCGGCGGGGTTCTTCTACGAGCAGTACTTC. This sequence encodes CASSMSAGFFYEQYF.

Regarding this clone: The same CDR3 also results from other DNA sequences found in this sample. V and J are TRBV9 and TRBJ2-7, with 10 bases matching TRBD1. Per the germline V gene, CDR1 is SGDLS and CDR2 is YYNGEE. The CDR3 is 15 residues long. V gave up 0 bases and J gave up 2 bases; unmatched junction bases: 2. The CDR3 spells CASSVAGTGAYEQYF. The CDR3 DNA reads TGTGCCAGCAGCGTAGCCGGGACAGGGGCCTACGAGCAGTACTTC. The full variable domain, rest sourced from reference TRBV9 and TRBJ2-7, is DSGVTQTPKHLITATGQRVTLRCSPRSGDLSVYWYQQSLDQGLQFLIQYYNGEERAKGNILERFSAQQFPDLHSELNLSSLELGDSALYFCASSVAGTGAYEQYFGPGTRLTVT.

Here the CDR3 reads CASSQAGVEETQYF. The CDR3 DNA reads TGTGCCAGCAGCCAAGCGGGAGTGGAAGAGACCCAGTACTTC. V and J are TRBV3-1 (or the pseudogene TRBV3-2) and TRBJ2-5; the D gene is possibly TRBD2 (6 bases). Deletions cut 1 base from V and 3 bases from J, with 9 bases between. This CDR3 contains 14 residues. Germline lookup yields CDR1 LGHDT and CDR2 YNNKEL (reference sequence).

V usage is TRBV9 and J usage is TRBJ1-1, with D possibly matching TRBD1 (6 bases). V was shortened by 0 bases and J by 3 bases, with 9 bases between the two germline ends. Germline V CDR1 and CDR2: SGDLS, YYNGEE. The CDR3 runs 14 residues. The CDR3 sequence is CASSVEGDDTEAFF. The CDR3 DNA follows: TGTGCCAGCAGCGTAGAGGGGGACGACACTGAAGCTTTCTTT.

This sequence joins TRBV5-6 and TRBJ2-7, with D perhaps TRBD2 (5 bases). The CDR3 totals 15 residues. CDR1 and CDR2 from the germline V gene are SGHDT and YYEEEE. V shed 4 bases and J shed 3 bases, with 17 bases lying between them. The DNA for the CDR3 is TGTGCCAGCAGCGGTGGACGGGGATCCGTCTACGAGCAGTACTTC. Translated, it gives CASSGGRGSVYEQYF.

In its sample, this clone was seen once. V usage is TRBV6-5 and J usage is TRBJ2-5, with D possibly matching TRBD1 (5 bases). The CDR3 covers 14 residues. CDR1 MNHEY and CDR2 SVGAGI come from the germline V gene. Trimming pared 6 bases from V and 1 base from J, leaving 12 bases between. DNA for the CDR3: TGTGCCAGCAGGGTTACAGGACCCCAAGAGACCCAGTACTTC. Amino acid sequence: CASRVTGPQETQYF.

The rearrangement uses TRBV7-6 and TRBJ2-7, with 7 bases matching TRBD2. With V trimmed by 4 bases and J by 5 bases, 8 bases remained unmatched. CDR3 length: 14 amino acids. Germline CDR1 reads SGHVS; CDR2 reads FNYEAQ. The CDR3 region has the DNA TGTGCCAGCAGCTCTCTATCGGGGGGAAACGAGCAGTACTTC. Translating it yields CASSSLSGGNEQYF.

The chain couples TRBV27 to TRBJ1-5, with unresolved D. The germline gives CDR1 MNHEY, CDR2 SMNVEV (reference sequence). With 2 bases removed from V and 3 bases from J, the gap between germline ends came to 11 bases. The CDR3 loop spans 15 amino acids. The CDR3 loop is CASSLTYSPNQPQHF. CDR3 coding DNA: TGTGCCAGCAGTTTAACCTACAGCCCCAATCAGCCCCAGCATTTT.

V is TRBV9 and J is TRBJ1-4; D is undetermined. CDR3 length: 15 residues. V was clipped by 2 bases and J by 4 bases, with 12 bases between them. Per the germline V gene, CDR1 is SGDLS and CDR2 is YYNGEE. CDR3: CASSVGVVGNEKLFF. In DNA, the CDR3 is TGTGCCAGCAGCGTCGGAGTTGTGGGTAATGAAAAACTGTTTTTT.

The sample holds one count of this clone. The chain is built from TRBV9 and TRBJ2-5, with TRBD1 matching 9 bases. The V and J ends lost 1 base and 5 bases, in that order; junction bases with no gene match: 9. Germline CDR1 and CDR2: SGDLS and YYNGEE. CDR3 length: 16 amino acids. CDR3 sequence (DNA): TGTGCCAGCAGCGTATATCCACAGGGGGCTATGGAGACCCAGTACTTC. It specifies CASSVYPQGAMETQYF. The variable domain in full, completed from reference TRBV9 and TRBJ2-5, reads DSGVTQTPKHLITATGQRVTLRCSPRSGDLSVYWYQQSLDQGLQFLIQYYNGEERAKGNILERFSAQQFPDLHSELNLSSLELGDSALYFCASSVYPQGAMETQYFGPGTRLLVL.